The TCR beta chain under discussion was sequenced for a study of cytomegalovirus exposure and HLA in healthy donors. Overall study context: The 120 validation repertoires used the same platform as the 550 to 850 first-cohort repertoires (as reported by a later analysis). The study, taken as a whole, reports: Within the approximately 120 validation repertoires, first-cohort TCR clusters tended to co-occur, according to a later analysis.

A 120-subject validation cohort, separate from the approximately 670-subject first cohort, supplied the donors. The protocol was immunoSEQ multiplex PCR, while the TCRdb copy is restricted to in-frame clones and leaves out a portion. The sample records approximately 300,000 clones, 86% being singletons. The CDR3 totals 14 residues. Germline CDR1 MNHEY, CDR2 SVGAGI. V was pared by 5 bases and J by 6 bases, with 6 bases of the junction left unmatched. Details on this clone: What it recognizes is unknown.

The receptor's source is a woman aged 18-29 years in good health and CMV-seronegative. Sequencing was done on a sample of PBMCs. The V and J genes are TRBV6-5 and TRBJ1-5; TRBD1 matches at 8 bases. CDR3 coding DNA: TGTGCCAGCAGTCCAGACAGGGGATCTCAGCCCCAGCATTTT. Its protein product is CASSPDRGSQPQHF.